Listed below are T cell receptor beta chains from one sample, sequenced in a study of blood T cell repertoires in COVID-19. Profiling relied on immunoSEQ multiplex PCR, and the TCRdb table lists in-frame clones only, not all of them. The sample records about 300,000 clones, around 88% being singletons. Material: peripheral blood. The receptor set was obtained from a woman in her twenties or thirties who had recovered from COVID-19. The CDR3 runs from the conserved cysteine through the conserved F or W. D genes are given only for firm matches. For some rows the clone size is stated as once, few or many, or as a class when expanded; others skip it.

d_gene	len	j_gene	abundance	v_gene	CDR3aa	CDR3nt
TRBD2	15	TRBJ2-3	-	TRBV5-1	CASSLGLAATDTQYF	TGCGCCAGCAGCTTGGGACTAGCGGCAACAGATACGCAGTATTTT
-	14	TRBJ2-7	-	TRBV9	CASSAGQSSYEQYF	TGTGCCAGCAGCGCTGGACAGTCTTCCTACGAGCAGTACTTC
-	13	TRBJ1-4	-	TRBV5-5	CASSSDTNEKLFF	TGTGCCAGCAGCTCCGACACAAATGAAAAACTGTTTTTT
-	14	TRBJ1-5	-	TRBV6-2/TRBV6-3	CASSIFRGDQPQHF	TGTGCCAGCAGTATTTTTAGGGGTGATCAGCCCCAGCATTTT
-	14	TRBJ2-1	-	TRBV30	CAWKQGFTGNEQFF	TGTGCCTGGAAGCAGGGTTTTACCGGGAATGAGCAGTTCTTC
-	14	TRBJ1-2	-	TRBV7-2	CASSLGRQSYGYTF	TGTGCCAGCAGCTTAGGGCGACAGTCCTATGGCTACACCTTC
TRBD1	16	TRBJ2-7	-	TRBV5-1	CASSFLAGQGRVKQYF	TGCGCCAGCAGCTTCCTCGCCGGACAGGGCCGTGTAAAGCAGTACTTC
-	14	TRBJ2-3	-	TRBV11-3	CASSRSGSTDTQYF	TGTGCCAGCAGCCGAAGCGGGAGCACAGATACGCAGTATTTT
-	15	TRBJ1-1	-	TRBV7-9	CASSIFGGLNTEAFF	TGTGCCAGCAGCATATTCGGGGGTTTGAACACTGAAGCTTTCTTT
-	15	TRBJ1-2	-	TRBV6-5	CASSSYGAANYGYTF	TGTGCCAGCAGTTCGTACGGAGCAGCTAACTATGGCTACACCTTC
-	14	TRBJ2-5	-	TRBV19	CASSMGLPPETQYF	TGTGCCAGTAGTATGGGACTCCCTCCGGAGACCCAGTACTTC
TRBD1	14	TRBJ2-1	-	TRBV19	CASSIQGAPGEQFF	TGTGCCAGTAGTATCCAGGGGGCGCCAGGTGAGCAGTTCTTC
TRBD1	12	TRBJ1-2	-	TRBV19	CATKTGGDGYTF	TGTGCCACCAAGACAGGGGGCGATGGCTACACCTTC
-	12	TRBJ1-2	-	TRBV12-3/TRBV12-4	CATKTANYGYTF	TGTGCCACAAAGACAGCTAACTATGGCTACACCTTC
TRBD2	19	TRBJ2-2	-	TRBV4-1	CASSQTSGGAGENTGELFF	TGCGCCAGCAGCCAAACTAGCGGGGGGGCCGGAGAGAACACCGGGGAGCTGTTTTTT
-	15	TRBJ1-1	-	TRBV9	CASSVSGVMNTEAFF	TGTGCCAGCAGCGTAAGCGGAGTAATGAACACTGAAGCTTTCTTT
TRBD1	15	TRBJ1-5	-	TRBV2	CASRTDRAGGQPQHF	TGTGCCAGCAGAACGGACAGGGCCGGCGGTCAGCCCCAGCATTTT
-	12	TRBJ2-7	-	TRBV29-1	CSSHDRYYEQYF	TGCAGCTCCCATGACAGGTACTACGAGCAGTACTTC
-	14	TRBJ2-7	-	TRBV9	CASSTGTGAYEQYF	TGTGCCAGCAGCACCGGGACGGGGGCCTACGAGCAGTACTTC
TRBD2	15	TRBJ2-1	-	TRBV2	CASSEARLAVNEQFF	TGTGCCAGCAGTGAAGCGCGGCTAGCGGTCAATGAGCAGTTCTTC
-	14	TRBJ1-4	-	TRBV7-9	CASSFGDREEKLFF	TGTGCCAGCAGCTTCGGGGACCGGGAGGAAAAACTGTTTTTT
TRBD2	18	TRBJ2-1	-	TRBV7-2	CASSSLLLAGGPGMSQFF	TGTGCCAGCAGCTCTCTCCTACTAGCGGGGGGGCCCGGGATGTCGCAGTTCTTC
TRBD2	18	TRBJ2-3	-	TRBV30	CAWAESGLAGIGSDTQYF	TGTGCCTGGGCCGAGTCCGGGCTAGCGGGGATAGGTTCAGATACGCAGTATTTT
TRBD2	14	TRBJ2-7	-	TRBV11-2	CASSFREGTYEQYF	TGTGCCAGCAGCTTTCGGGAGGGGACATACGAGCAGTACTTC
-	13	TRBJ1-6	-	TRBV27	CASSLRDNSPLHF	TGTGCCAGCAGTTTGCGGGATAATTCACCCCTCCACTTT
-	13	TRBJ2-7	few	TRBV13	CASSLGLVYEQYF	TGTGCCAGCAGCCTAGGACTGGTTTACGAGCAGTACTTC
-	13	TRBJ1-5	-	TRBV5-1	CASSTGSNQPQHF	TGCGCCAGCAGCACGGGAAGCAATCAGCCCCAGCATTTT
TRBD1	15	TRBJ1-4	-	TRBV7-2	CASSSTGATNEKLFF	TGTGCCAGCAGCTCAACAGGGGCAACTAATGAAAAACTGTTTTTT
-	9	TRBJ2-5	-	TRBV20-1	CSVGETQYF	TGCAGTGTCGGGGAGACCCAGTACTTC
TRBD1	13	TRBJ1-4	-	TRBV30	CAWQTGGSEKLFF	TGTGCCTGGCAAACAGGGGGCTCTGAAAAACTGTTTTTT
TRBD2	14	TRBJ2-5	-	TRBV19	CASSRGRAQETQYF	TGTGCCAGTAGTAGGGGGAGGGCGCAAGAGACCCAGTACTTC
-	14	TRBJ1-2	once	TRBV28	CASSSLGQGYGYTF	TGTGCCAGCAGCTCTTTAGGCCAGGGATATGGCTACACCTTC
TRBD1	12	TRBJ1-4	once	TRBV18	CASSPQGGKLFF	TGTGCCAGCTCACCCCAGGGGGGAAAACTGTTTTTT
-	14	TRBJ1-1	-	TRBV29-1	CSPQRRAGDTEAFF	TGCAGCCCACAACGAAGGGCGGGTGACACTGAAGCTTTCTTT
-	14	TRBJ1-3	once	TRBV27	CASSSLASGNTIYF	TGTGCCAGCAGTTCCTTAGCCTCTGGAAACACCATATATTTT
-	13	TRBJ2-7	-	TRBV30	CAGSPGQTYEQYF	TGTGCCGGATCTCCGGGACAAACCTACGAGCAGTACTTC
-	15	TRBJ1-3	-	TRBV10-3	CAISDPTGSGNTIYF	TGTGCCATCAGCGATCCTACGGGGTCTGGAAACACCATATATTTT
-	14	TRBJ2-3	-	TRBV10-3	CAISAGQFTDTQYF	TGTGCCATCAGCGCTGGACAGTTCACAGATACGCAGTATTTT
-	14	TRBJ2-3	-	TRBV4-3	CASSQGGQTDTQYF	TGCGCCAGCAGCCAAGGGGGGCAAACAGATACGCAGTATTTT
TRBD2	19	TRBJ2-1	-	TRBV5-4	CASSLEGLAGGFGYNEQFF	TGTGCCAGCAGCTTGGAAGGACTAGCGGGGGGGTTTGGTTACAATGAGCAGTTCTTC
-	16	TRBJ2-7	large	TRBV7-2	CASSFDQNRDSYEQYF	TGTGCCAGCAGCTTCGATCAAAACAGGGACTCCTACGAGCAGTACTTC
-	15	TRBJ2-1	once	TRBV7-2	CASSTDGGGPREQFF	TGTGCCAGCAGCACCGATGGGGGGGGGCCGCGTGAGCAGTTCTTC
-	14	TRBJ2-7	-	TRBV6-2/TRBV6-3	CASSYQIQSYEQYF	TGTGCCAGCAGTTATCAAATCCAGTCCTACGAGCAGTACTTC
TRBD1	14	TRBJ2-3	-	TRBV29-1	CSAGQVSSTDTQYF	TGCAGCGCCGGACAGGTGTCTAGCACAGATACGCAGTATTTT
-	15	TRBJ2-1	-	TRBV10-3	CAIRDARTDNNEQFF	TGTGCCATCCGCGACGCCCGGACAGATAACAATGAGCAGTTCTTC
-	14	TRBJ1-2	-	TRBV5-1	CASSLVSGSYGYTF	TGCGCCAGCAGCTTGGTTTCGGGGTCCTATGGCTACACCTTC
-	16	TRBJ1-2	once	TRBV6-2/TRBV6-3	CASSYNPGHQLYGYTF	TGTGCCAGCAGTTACAACCCGGGACATCAACTCTATGGCTACACCTTC
-	15	TRBJ2-7	-	TRBV3-1/TRBV3-2	CASSLLGGIKYEQYF	TGTGCCAGCAGCCTCCTTGGGGGGATTAAGTACGAGCAGTACTTC
-	14	TRBJ1-2	-	TRBV7-2	CASSLGYSNYGYTF	TGTGCCAGCAGCTTAGGTTACAGCAACTATGGCTACACCTTC
-	12	TRBJ2-1	-	TRBV13	CASSLRGSEQFF	TGTGCCAGCAGCTTACGCGGTAGTGAGCAGTTCTTC
-	14	TRBJ1-4	-	TRBV4-1	CASSPTGWNEKLFF	TGCGCCAGCAGCCCAACGGGGTGGAATGAAAAACTGTTTTTT
TRBD2	19	TRBJ2-6	-	TRBV7-2	CASSLASSGVDSGANVLTF	TGTGCCAGCAGCTTAGCGTCTAGCGGGGTTGACTCTGGGGCCAACGTCCTGACTTTC
-	13	TRBJ2-1	-	TRBV5-1	CASSFLGANEQFF	TGCGCCAGCAGCTTCCTGGGGGCCAATGAGCAGTTCTTC
-	13	TRBJ1-2	once	TRBV6-2/TRBV6-3	CASSYLENYGYTF	TGTGCCAGCAGTTACCTTGAGAACTATGGCTACACCTTC
-	13	TRBJ1-6	once	TRBV7-2	CASSLDQGSPLHF	TGTGCCAGCAGCTTAGATCAGGGTTCACCCCTCCACTTT
TRBD1	15	TRBJ1-3	once	TRBV3-1/TRBV3-2	CASSPWDRTGNTIYF	TGTGCCAGCAGCCCCTGGGACAGAACTGGAAACACCATATATTTT
-	16	TRBJ1-2	-	TRBV1	CTSSQYADRGGYGYTF	TGCACCAGCAGCCAATATGCGGACAGGGGAGGATATGGCTACACCTTC
-	15	TRBJ2-7	-	TRBV29-1	CSVETRLVHSYEQYF	TGCAGCGTTGAAACGCGACTAGTCCACTCCTACGAGCAGTACTTC
TRBD1	16	TRBJ1-1	-	TRBV28	CASSLGGGQGAFEAFF	TGTGCCAGCAGTTTAGGAGGGGGACAGGGGGCTTTTGAAGCTTTCTTT